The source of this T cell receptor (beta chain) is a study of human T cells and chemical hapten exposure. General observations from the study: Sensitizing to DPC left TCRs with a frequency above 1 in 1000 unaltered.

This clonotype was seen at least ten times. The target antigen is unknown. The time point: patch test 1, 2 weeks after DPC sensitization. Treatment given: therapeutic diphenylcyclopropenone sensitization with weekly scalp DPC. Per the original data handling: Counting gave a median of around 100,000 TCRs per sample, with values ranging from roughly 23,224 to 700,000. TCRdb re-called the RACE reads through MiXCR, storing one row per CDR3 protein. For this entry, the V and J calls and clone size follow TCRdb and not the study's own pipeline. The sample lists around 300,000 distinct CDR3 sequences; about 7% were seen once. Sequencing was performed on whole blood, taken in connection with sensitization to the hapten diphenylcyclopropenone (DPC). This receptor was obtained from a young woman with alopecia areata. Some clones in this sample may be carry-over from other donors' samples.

The CDR3 sequence is CASSLLGYEQYF. The CDR3 coding sequence is TGTGCCAGCAGTTTATTGGGATACGAGCAGTACTTC. This chain joins TRBV12-3 or TRBV12-4 and TRBJ2-7; D is uncertain. The CDR3 spans 12 residues. The V and J ends lost 2 bases and 4 bases respectively, with 6 bases between them.